These T cell receptor beta chains were read from a single sample in a study of PD-1 blockade in classical Hodgkin lymphoma. Sequencing used immunoSEQ multiplex PCR; TCRdb keeps in-frame clones, though not all of them. The sample lists about 25,000 clones; about 74% were seen once. Here the sequenced sample was peripheral blood mononuclear cells (PBMCs), taken before the second cycle of nivolumab. These receptors were collected from a human donor with classical Hodgkin lymphoma. Both conserved end residues are part of each CDR3. D genes are given only for firm matches. The size of a clone is reported for some rows only, either as once, few or many, or as a class for expanded clones.

j_call clone_size v_call cdr3_length d_call cdr3_nt cdr3_aa
TRBJ1-2 . TRBV28 13 . TGTGCCAGCAGCTCCCACAGTGCCTATGGCTACACCTTC CASSSHSAYGYTF
TRBJ1-1 . TRBV25-1 15 TRBD1 TGTGCCAGCAGCCCCACGACAGGGGGTAACACTGAAGCTTTCTTT CASSPTTGGNTEAFF
TRBJ2-7 . TRBV5-6 13 . TGTGCCAGCAGCTTGGAGGGACATTACGAGCAGTACTTC CASSLEGHYEQYF
TRBJ1-2 few TRBV7-9 16 . TGTGCCAGCGTACCGGACAGCCTAGGCCCTAACTATGGCTACACCTTC CASVPDSLGPNYGYTF
TRBJ2-1 . TRBV10-3 15 . TGTGCCATCAGTGCCGACTCCAGCTCCTACAATGAGCAGTTCTTC CAISADSSSYNEQFF
TRBJ1-2 . TRBV14 14 . TGTGCCAGCAGCCAAGGCACGGCTTACTATGGCTACACCTTC CASSQGTAYYGYTF
TRBJ2-3 . TRBV10-2 20 TRBD2 TGCGCCAGCAGTGAGCCACCCCCCACAACTAGCGGGAGGGCCGCAGATACGCAGTATTTT CASSEPPPTTSGRAADTQYF
TRBJ1-1 . TRBV15 11 . TGTGCCACCAGCATGGAGGGGCCTGCTTTCTTT CATSMEGPAFF
TRBJ2-1 . TRBV9 16 TRBD2 TGTGCCAGCAGCGTAGTAGTGCGGGAGGGCCTCGATGAGCAGTTCTTC CASSVVVREGLDEQFF
TRBJ2-1 . TRBV29-1 16 TRBD2 TGCAGCGTTCTTGGGACTAGCGGGACCTCCTACAATGAGCAGTTCTTC CSVLGTSGTSYNEQFF
TRBJ2-7 . TRBV19 14 TRBD1 TGTGCCAGCGCACAGGGGGCTTCTTCCTACGAGCAGTACTTC CASAQGASSYEQYF
TRBJ2-7 . TRBV30 18 TRBD1 TGTGCCTGGAGTGCGGGAGACAGGGGGGGAGCCGGACACTACGAGCAGTACTTC CAWSAGDRGGAGHYEQYF
TRBJ2-2 . TRBV7-3 14 TRBD1 TGTGCCAGCAGTACACAGGGGGCTGGCGGGGAGCTGTTTTTT CASSTQGAGGELFF
TRBJ2-5 . TRBV18 14 TRBD1 TGTGCCAGCTCACTATCAGGGGGCCAAGAGACCCAGTACTTC CASSLSGGQETQYF
TRBJ2-3 few TRBV28 15 . TGTGCCAGCAGTTCCCCCCCGGCGAGCACAGATACGCAGTATTTT CASSSPPASTDTQYF
TRBJ2-1 . TRBV10-3 16 TRBD2 TGTGCCATCAGTACCGGGACTAGCGGGAGTATCGATGAGCAGTTCTTC CAISTGTSGSIDEQFF
TRBJ1-3 few TRBV28 15 . TGTGCCAGCAGTGTAATCACCCCCTCTGGAAACACCATATATTTT CASSVITPSGNTIYF
TRBJ2-5 . TRBV6-5 15 TRBD1 TGTGCCAGCAGCCCCGGACAGGGGGTTCTGGAGACCCAGTACTTC CASSPGQGVLETQYF
TRBJ2-5 . TRBV4-1 15 TRBD1 TGCGCCAGCAGCCAACCCACAGGGGTGGGGGAGACCCAGTACTTC CASSQPTGVGETQYF
TRBJ1-2 . TRBV5-1 15 . TGCGCCAGCAGCTTGGGGTCAGGGCCCAACTATGGCTACACCTTC CASSLGSGPNYGYTF
TRBJ2-5 . TRBV27 13 . TGTGCCAGCAGTTTAGAGAGGGGGGAGACCCAGTACTTC CASSLERGETQYF
TRBJ1-1 once TRBV29-1 13 . TGCAGCGTTGTTATACGGGAGAACACTGAAGCTTTCTTT CSVVIRENTEAFF